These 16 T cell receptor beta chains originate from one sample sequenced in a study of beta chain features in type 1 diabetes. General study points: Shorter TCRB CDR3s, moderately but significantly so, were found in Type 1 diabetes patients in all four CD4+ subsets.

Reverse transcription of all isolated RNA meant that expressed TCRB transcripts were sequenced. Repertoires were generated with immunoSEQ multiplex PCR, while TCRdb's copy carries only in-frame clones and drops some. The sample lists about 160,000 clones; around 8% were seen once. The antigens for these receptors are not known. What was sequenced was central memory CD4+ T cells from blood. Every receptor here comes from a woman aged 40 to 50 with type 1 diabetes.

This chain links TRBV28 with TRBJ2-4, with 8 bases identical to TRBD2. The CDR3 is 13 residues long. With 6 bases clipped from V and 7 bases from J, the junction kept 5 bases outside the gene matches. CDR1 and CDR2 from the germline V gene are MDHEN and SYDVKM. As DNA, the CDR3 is TGTGCCAGCAGCGAAATAGCGGGGAACATTCAGTACTTC. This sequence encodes CASSEIAGNIQYF.

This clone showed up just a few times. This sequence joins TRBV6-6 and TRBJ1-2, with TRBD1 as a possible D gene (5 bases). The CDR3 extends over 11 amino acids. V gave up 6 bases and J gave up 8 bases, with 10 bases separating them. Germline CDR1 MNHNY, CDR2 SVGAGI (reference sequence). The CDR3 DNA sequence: TGTGCCAGCAGCGACAGTACCGGCTACACCTTC. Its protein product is CASSDSTGYTF.

The CDR3 DNA reads TGTGCCTGGCAGACTAGCGGGCTACGGGCCCAGTACTTC. Translating it yields CAWQTSGLRAQYF. The V gene is TRBV30, the J gene TRBJ2-5, with 10 bases that match TRBD2. CDR3 length equals 13 residues. From germline, CDR1 is GTSNPN and CDR2 SVGIG (reference sequence). The ends lost 5 bases at V and 9 bases at J; junction bases unmatched: 9.

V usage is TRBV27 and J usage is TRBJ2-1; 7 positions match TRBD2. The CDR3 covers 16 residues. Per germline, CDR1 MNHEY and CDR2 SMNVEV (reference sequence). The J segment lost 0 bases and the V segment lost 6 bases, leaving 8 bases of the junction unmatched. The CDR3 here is CASRGRGPYSYNEQFF. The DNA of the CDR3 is TGTGCCAGCAGGGGGAGGGGTCCTTACTCCTACAATGAGCAGTTCTTC.

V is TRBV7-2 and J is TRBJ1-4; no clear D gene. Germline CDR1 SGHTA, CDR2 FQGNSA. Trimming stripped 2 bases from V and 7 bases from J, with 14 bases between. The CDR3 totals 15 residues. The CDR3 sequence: CASSLSGGRAEKLFF. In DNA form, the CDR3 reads TGTGCCAGCAGCTTATCGGGAGGGAGGGCTGAAAAACTGTTTTTT.

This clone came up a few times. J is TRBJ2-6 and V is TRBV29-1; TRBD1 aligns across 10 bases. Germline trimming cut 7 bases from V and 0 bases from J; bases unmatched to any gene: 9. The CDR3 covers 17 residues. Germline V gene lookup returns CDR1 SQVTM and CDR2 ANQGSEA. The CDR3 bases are TGCAGCGGTATAGCCGGGACAGGGGACTCTGGGGCCAACGTCCTGACTTTC. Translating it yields CSGIAGTGDSGANVLTF. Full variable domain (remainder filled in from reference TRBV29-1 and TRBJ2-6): SAVISQKPSRDICQRGTSLTIQCQVDSQVTMMFWYRQQPGQSLTLIATANQGSEATYESGFVIDKFPISRPNLTFSTLTVSNMSPEDSSIYLCSGIAGTGDSGANVLTFGAGSRLTVL.

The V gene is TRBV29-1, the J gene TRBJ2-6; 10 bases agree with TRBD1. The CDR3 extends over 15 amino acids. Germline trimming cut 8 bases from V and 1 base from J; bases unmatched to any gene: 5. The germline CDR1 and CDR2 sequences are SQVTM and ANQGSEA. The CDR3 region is CSTGQGGSGANVLTF. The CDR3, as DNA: TGCAGCACTGGACAGGGGGGGTCTGGGGCCAACGTCCTGACTTTC.

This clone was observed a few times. CDR3 region: CASSIGGNTQYF. Here the CDR3 DNA reads TGTGCCAGTAGTATAGGAGGGAATACGCAGTATTTT. This chain links TRBV19 with TRBJ2-3, with a tentative D call TRBD2 (5 bases). V shed 1 base and J shed 7 bases, with 6 bases lying between them. The germline CDR1 and CDR2 sequences are LNHDA and SQIVND (reference sequence). The CDR3 has 12 residues.

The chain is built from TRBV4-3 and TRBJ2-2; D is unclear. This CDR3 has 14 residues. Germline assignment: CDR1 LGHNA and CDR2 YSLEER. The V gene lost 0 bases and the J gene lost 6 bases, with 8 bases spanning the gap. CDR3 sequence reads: CASSQEGVSGELFF. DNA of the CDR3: TGCGCCAGCAGCCAAGAAGGAGTATCCGGGGAGCTGTTTTTT.

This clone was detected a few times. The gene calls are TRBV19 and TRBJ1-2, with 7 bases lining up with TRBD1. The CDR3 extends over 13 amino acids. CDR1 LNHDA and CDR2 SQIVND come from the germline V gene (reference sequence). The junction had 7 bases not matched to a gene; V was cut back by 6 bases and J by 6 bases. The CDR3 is CASSPDRANGYTF. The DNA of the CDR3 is TGTGCCAGTAGCCCCGACAGGGCGAATGGCTACACCTTC.

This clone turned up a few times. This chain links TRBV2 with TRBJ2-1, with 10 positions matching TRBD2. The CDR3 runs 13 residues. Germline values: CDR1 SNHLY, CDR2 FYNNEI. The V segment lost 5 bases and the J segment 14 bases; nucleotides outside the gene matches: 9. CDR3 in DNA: TGTGCCAGCAGTCTTGATAGCGGGAGGCCTAAGTTCTTC. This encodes CASSLDSGRPKFF.

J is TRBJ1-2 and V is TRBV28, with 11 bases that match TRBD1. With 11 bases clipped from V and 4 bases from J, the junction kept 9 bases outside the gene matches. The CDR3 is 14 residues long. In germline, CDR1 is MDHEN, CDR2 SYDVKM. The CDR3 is CAGSGTGGIYGYTF. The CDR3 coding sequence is TGTGCCGGATCCGGGACAGGGGGAATCTATGGCTACACCTTC.

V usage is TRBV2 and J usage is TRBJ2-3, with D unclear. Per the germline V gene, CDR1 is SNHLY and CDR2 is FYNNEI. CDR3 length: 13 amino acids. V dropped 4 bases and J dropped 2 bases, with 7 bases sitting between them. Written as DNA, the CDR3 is TGTGCCAGCAGTGGTGGGCTCACAGATACGCAGTATTTT. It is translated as CASSGGLTDTQYF.

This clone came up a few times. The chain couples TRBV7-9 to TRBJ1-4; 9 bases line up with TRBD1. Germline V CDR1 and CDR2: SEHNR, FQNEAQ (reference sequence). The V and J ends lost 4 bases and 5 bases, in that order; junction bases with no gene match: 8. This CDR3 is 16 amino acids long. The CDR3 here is CASSSPGGTGNEKLFF. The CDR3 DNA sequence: TGTGCCAGCAGCTCACCAGGCGGGACAGGGAATGAAAAACTGTTTTTT.

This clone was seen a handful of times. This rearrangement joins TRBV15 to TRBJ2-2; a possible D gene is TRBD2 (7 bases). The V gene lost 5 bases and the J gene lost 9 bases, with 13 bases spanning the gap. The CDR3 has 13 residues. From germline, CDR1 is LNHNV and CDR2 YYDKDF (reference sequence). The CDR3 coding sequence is TGTGCCACCAGCGAAGGGGGGGGCCGGGAGCTGTTTTTT. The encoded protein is CATSEGGGRELFF.

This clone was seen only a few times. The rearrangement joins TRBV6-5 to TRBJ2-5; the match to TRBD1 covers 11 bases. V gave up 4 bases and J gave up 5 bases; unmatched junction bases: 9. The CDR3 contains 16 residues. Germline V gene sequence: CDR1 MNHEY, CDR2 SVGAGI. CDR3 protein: CASSWRTGGEGETQYF. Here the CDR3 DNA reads TGTGCCAGCAGTTGGCGGACAGGGGGCGAGGGGGAGACCCAGTACTTC.